The sequence of this T cell receptor (beta chain) was determined in a study of regulatory T cells in long-lasting Graves disease. Time point indicated: newly diagnosed GD, antithyroid drugs for less than 3 months. Following extraction of RNA from PBMCs, that RNA was used to make the TCR library. To make TCR beta libraries, researchers used iRepertoire HTBI primers and Arm-PCR of CDR3 regions. One entry per CDR3 protein results from TCRdb running MiXCR on the multiplex PCR reads. The sample holds 200,000 to 250,000 distinct CDR3 sequences, 20% to 25% seen once. This clonotype was observed at least ten times. The TCR originated in a female donor with Graves disease. The sample here was peripheral blood mononuclear cells (PBMCs), taken at new diagnosis, from a patient treated with antithyroid drugs.

The CDR3 here is CASSAGTGDYEQYF. The CDR3, as DNA: TGTGCCAGCAGTGCCGGGACAGGGGATTACGAGCAGTACTTC. This chain links TRBV6-2 or TRBV6-3 with TRBJ2-7, with 10 positions matching TRBD1. Unmatched junction bases numbered 5, after V lost 5 bases and J lost 4 bases. This CDR3 spans 14 amino acids. The germline CDR1 and CDR2 sequences are MNHEY and SVGEGT.